Shown below are 16 T cell receptor beta chains from a single sample sequenced in a study of T-cell memory formation after mild COVID-19. TCRdb redid the calling of the 5' RACE reads with MiXCR, one entry per CDR3 protein. The sample holds about 110,000 distinct CDR3 sequences, 18% seen once. What was sequenced was PBMCs or a T cell subset sorted from them (not recorded which). The receptors were sampled from a man aged 18 to 30 who had mild COVID-19 (a few samples of this study predate the infection). Cell type and time point are not known.

This clonotype came up a few times. This sequence joins TRBV20-1 and TRBJ1-2, with D perhaps TRBD1 (6 bases). The CDR3 contains 13 residues. Germline V gene data show CDR1 as DFQATT and CDR2 as SNEGSKA (reference sequence). The V end was cut by 0 bases, the J end by 4 bases, with 9 bases between. The CDR3 protein is CSAREGASYGYTF. CDR3 nucleotides: TGCAGTGCTAGAGAGGGGGCAAGCTATGGCTACACCTTC.

The chain recombines TRBV27 with TRBJ1-5; D is uncertain. The CDR3 extends over 15 amino acids. Germline V gene data show CDR1 as MNHEY and CDR2 as SMNVEV (reference sequence). The V gene lost 2 bases and the J gene lost 5 bases, with 13 bases spanning the gap. CDR3 coding DNA: TGTGCCAGCAGTTTACGATATCGTGGAGATCAGCCCCAGCATTTT. It translates to CASSLRYRGDQPQHF.

This clonotype was seen many times. The chain links TRBV4-3 to TRBJ2-2; 11 bases match TRBD2. Germline CDR1 LGHNA, CDR2 YSLEER. The CDR3 has 18 residues. J gave up 7 bases and V 2 bases, and 12 bases lay outside the gene matches. CDR3 sequence reads: CASSQITGTSGGGGELFF. The CDR3 region has the DNA TGCGCCAGCAGCCAAATTACTGGGACTAGCGGCGGTGGCGGGGAGCTGTTTTTT.

This clonotype occurred a few times. V gene TRBV7-2 combines with J gene TRBJ2-3; TRBD2 agrees at 11 bases. V lost 0 bases and J lost 4; bases outside the gene matches: 3. Germline-derived CDR1 and CDR2 are SGHTA and FQGNSA. This CDR3 comprises 16 residues. CDR3 residues: CASSLARLAGPDTQYF. The CDR3 nucleotides are TGTGCCAGCAGCTTAGCGAGACTAGCGGGGCCAGATACGCAGTATTTT.

The CDR3 region has the DNA TGCGCCAGCAGCTTGTCGACGGGAAGTAACGGGGAGCTGTTTTTT. This translates into CASSLSTGSNGELFF. The chain carries TRBV5-1 and TRBJ2-2; D perhaps matches TRBD2 (5 bases). The CDR3 extends over 15 amino acids. Trimming cost V 1 base and J 7 bases, with 14 bases left between them. Germline V gene sequence: CDR1 SGHRS, CDR2 YFSETQ.

V gene TRBV5-1 combines with J gene TRBJ2-7; D ambiguous. CDR1 is SGHRS, CDR2 YFSETQ, per germline. The V end was cut by 0 bases, the J end by 1 base, with 5 bases between. This CDR3 is built from 13 residues. The CDR3 loop reads CASSLDGSYEQYV. As DNA, the CDR3 is TGCGCCAGCAGCTTGGACGGATCCTACGAGCAGTACGTC.

This clonotype was found many times. The rearrangement links TRBV18 to TRBJ2-3, with TRBD1 as a possible D gene (6 bases). The CDR3 is 14 amino acids. V was pared by 0 bases and J by 5 bases, with 9 bases between. CDR1 is KGHSH and CDR2 is LQKENI in the germline V gene. CDR3 protein: CASSPPEGVDTQYF. CDR3 bases: TGTGCCAGCTCACCACCCGAGGGGGTAGATACGCAGTATTTT. Using reference TRBV18 and TRBJ2-3 for the parts outside the CDR3, the full variable domain is NAGVMQNPRHLVRRRGQEARLRCSPMKGHSHVYWYRQLPEEGLKFMVYLQKENIIDESGMPKERFSAEFPKEGPSILRIQQVVRGDSAAYFCASSPPEGVDTQYFGPGTRLTVL.

This chain connects TRBV5-1 to TRBJ2-5; 7 nucleotides match TRBD2. This CDR3 contains 16 residues. Germline assignment: CDR1 SGHRS and CDR2 YFSETQ. Germline trimming cut 0 bases from V and 3 bases from J; bases unmatched to any gene: 8. CDR3 nucleotides: TGCGCCAGCAGCTTGGGGTCGAGCGGGGTTGAAGAGACCCAGTACTTC. Translating gives CASSLGSSGVEETQYF.

There are a few counts of this clonotype. This chain links TRBV20-1 with TRBJ1-5; 9 positions agree with TRBD1. This CDR3 is built from 14 residues. The V gene end was trimmed by 5 bases and the J gene end by 4 bases; junction bases not matched to a gene: 6. The germline gives CDR1 DFQATT, CDR2 SNEGSKA (reference sequence). The CDR3 loop is CSAERDRGNQPQHF. CDR3 DNA sequence: TGCAGTGCTGAAAGAGACAGGGGGAATCAGCCCCAGCATTTT.

The CDR3 protein is CSARDTGLASYEQYF. The CDR3 region has the DNA TGCAGTGCTAGAGACACAGGACTAGCCTCCTACGAGCAGTACTTC. The V gene is TRBV20-1, the J gene TRBJ2-7; 8 nucleotides match TRBD2. Germline CDR1 reads DFQATT; CDR2 reads SNEGSKA (reference sequence). CDR3 length: 15 amino acids. V lost 0 bases, J lost 0 bases, and 4 bases stayed unmatched.

The chain uses TRBV7-9 and TRBJ1-2, with a possible D match to TRBD1 (5 bases). The V end lost 3 bases, the J end lost 4 bases, and 9 bases lay between the germline ends. The CDR3 loop spans 13 amino acids. Looked up from germline, CDR1 is SEHNR and CDR2 is FQNEAQ (reference sequence). DNA of the CDR3: TGTGCCAGCAGCTTTGACAGTTCCTATGGCTACACCTTC. Translated, it gives CASSFDSSYGYTF.

This clonotype was seen ten or more times. V usage is TRBV4-2 and J usage is TRBJ1-5; TRBD1 is a possible D gene (6 bases). With 0 bases removed from V and 7 bases from J, the gap between germline ends came to 16 bases. This CDR3 is 16 amino acids long. Germline V CDR1 and CDR2: LGHNA, YNFKEQ. The CDR3 DNA reads as TGTGCCAGCAGCCAAGATGCCTCACAGGGACGCCAGCCCCAGCATTTT. Translation: CASSQDASQGRQPQHF.

This clonotype has a handful of counts. The chain links TRBV27 to TRBJ2-3; a weak D match, TRBD2 (6 bases). The CDR3 has 15 residues. Looked up from germline, CDR1 is MNHEY and CDR2 is SMNVEV (reference sequence). Trimming pared 3 bases from V and 1 base from J, leaving 11 bases between. In DNA form, the CDR3 reads TGTGCCAGCAGTTTCGCGGGGTCTCGCACAGATACGCAGTATTTT. Translating it yields CASSFAGSRTDTQYF.

The chain recombines TRBV11-2 with TRBJ2-3; 9 nucleotides line up with TRBD2. The CDR3 is made up of 16 amino acids. Trimming cost V 1 base and J 4 bases; bases outside gene matches: 6. Germline values: CDR1 SGHAT, CDR2 FQNNGV. CDR3 DNA sequence: TGTGCCAGCAGCTTAGGGCTAGCGGGGTCGGCAGATACGCAGTATTTT. It encodes CASSLGLAGSADTQYF. Drawing the rest from reference TRBV11-2 and TRBJ2-3, the complete variable domain is EAGVAQSPRYKIIEKRQSVAFWCNPISGHATLYWYQQILGQGPKLLIQFQNNGVVDDSQLPKDRFSAERLKGVDSTLKIQPAKLEDSAVYLCASSLGLAGSADTQYFGPGTRLTVL.

This clonotype has more than one count but fewer than ten. V and J are TRBV6-5 and TRBJ2-7, with D unclear. The CDR3 runs 14 residues. CDR1 MNHEY and CDR2 SVGAGI come from the germline V gene. V dropped 2 bases and J dropped 7 bases, with 15 bases sitting between them. The CDR3 DNA reads as TGTGCCAGCAGTTACGGCAGCAGGATGTATGAGCAGTACTTC. Amino acid sequence: CASSYGSRMYEQYF.

This clonotype was seen a few times. The chain uses TRBV28 and TRBJ2-7, with D maybe TRBD1 (5 bases). V lost 6 bases and J lost 3, with 18 bases in between. The germline V gene encodes CDR1 MDHEN and CDR2 SYDVKM. The CDR3 spans 15 residues. CDR3: CASSRIGAQGYEQYV. The CDR3 nucleotides read TGTGCCAGCAGCCGTATAGGGGCCCAAGGCTACGAGCAGTACGTC.